This T cell receptor (beta chain) was obtained from a study of CD8 T cells in ankylosing spondylitis. Using its own MiXCR run on the 5' RACE reads, TCRdb lists one record per CDR3 protein. The profile shows under 550,000 distinct CDR3 sequences, 25% to 30% of them singletons. V gave up 6 bases and J gave up 3 bases; unmatched junction bases: 6. The CDR3 totals 14 residues. Germline CDR1 reads ENHRY; CDR2 reads SYGVKD. At least ten counts were recorded for this clonotype. The antigen is undetermined. General observations from the study: Characteristic, it appeared, of ankylosing spondylitis blood was a TCR beta motif of about eight highly homologous variants.

The TCR originated in a male donor with ankylosing spondylitis. Material: blood, either unsorted or a sorted T cell fraction (not recorded which). V gene TRBV10-3 combines with J gene TRBJ2-7; 9 positions agree with TRBD1. The CDR3 DNA follows: TGTGCCATCAGCGAACGACAGGGGGACTACGAGCAGTACTTC. Protein product: CAISERQGDYEQYF.